This TCR beta chain was captured by sequencing in a study of blood T cell repertoires in COVID-19. Whole-study context: T cells, B-cell-depleted T cells, or PBMCs provided the cDNA or gDNA that served as material.

The length of the CDR3 is 17 residues. V was clipped by 3 bases and J by 0 bases; unmatched bases: 9. Germline-derived CDR1 and CDR2 are LGHNA and YSLEER. The table came from immunoSEQ multiplex PCR; TCRdb's copy has only in-frame clones and leaves some out. The sample records fewer than 30,000 clones, approximately 84% being singletons. The sample comprised peripheral blood. This chain connects TRBV4-3 to TRBJ2-3; 7 bases align to TRBD2. This TCR came from a man in his 70s with active COVID-19. CDR3 in amino acids: CASSHGLGGSSTDTQYF. Here the CDR3 DNA reads TGCGCCAGCAGCCATGGTTTGGGGGGGTCTAGCACAGATACGCAGTATTTT.